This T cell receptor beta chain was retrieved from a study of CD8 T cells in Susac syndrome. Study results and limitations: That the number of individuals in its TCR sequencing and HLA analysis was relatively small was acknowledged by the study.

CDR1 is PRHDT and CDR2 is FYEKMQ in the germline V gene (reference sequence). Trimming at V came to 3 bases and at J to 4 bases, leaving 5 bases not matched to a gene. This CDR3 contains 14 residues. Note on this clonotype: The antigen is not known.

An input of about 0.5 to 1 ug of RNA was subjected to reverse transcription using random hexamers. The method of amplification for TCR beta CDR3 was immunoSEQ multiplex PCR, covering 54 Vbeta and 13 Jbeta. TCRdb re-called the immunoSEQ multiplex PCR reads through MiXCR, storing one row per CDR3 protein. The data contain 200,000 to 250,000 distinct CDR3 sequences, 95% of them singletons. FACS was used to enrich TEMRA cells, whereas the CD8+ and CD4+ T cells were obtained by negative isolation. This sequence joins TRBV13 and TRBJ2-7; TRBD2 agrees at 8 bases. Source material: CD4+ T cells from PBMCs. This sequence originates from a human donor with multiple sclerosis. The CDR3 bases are TGTGCCAGCAGCTTGTCTAGCGGGTTGTACGAGCAGTACTTC. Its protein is CASSLSSGLYEQYF.